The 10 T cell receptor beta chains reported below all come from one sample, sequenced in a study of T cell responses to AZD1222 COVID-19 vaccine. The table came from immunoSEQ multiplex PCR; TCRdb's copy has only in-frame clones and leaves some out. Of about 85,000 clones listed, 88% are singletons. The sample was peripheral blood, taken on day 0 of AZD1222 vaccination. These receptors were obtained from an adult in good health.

CDR3 amino acids: CASSPSIREGYTF. CDR3 nucleotide sequence: TGCGCCAGCAGCCCCTCAATAAGGGAAGGCTACACCTTC. The rearrangement uses TRBV5-1 and TRBJ1-2, with D unclear. The CDR3 runs to 13 residues. Trimming removed 4 bases from V and 8 bases from J, with 15 bases in between. Looked up from germline, CDR1 is SGHRS and CDR2 is YFSETQ.

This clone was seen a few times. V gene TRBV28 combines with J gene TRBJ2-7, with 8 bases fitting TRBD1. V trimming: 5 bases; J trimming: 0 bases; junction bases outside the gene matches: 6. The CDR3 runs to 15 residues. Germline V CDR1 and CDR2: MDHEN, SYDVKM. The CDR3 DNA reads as TGTGCCAGCAGTCCCCAGGGGGCGGGCTCCTACGAGCAGTACTTC. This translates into CASSPQGAGSYEQYF.

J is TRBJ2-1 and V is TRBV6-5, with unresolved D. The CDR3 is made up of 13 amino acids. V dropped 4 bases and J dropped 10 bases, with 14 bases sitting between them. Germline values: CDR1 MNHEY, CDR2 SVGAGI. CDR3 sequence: CASSSPVLFEQFF. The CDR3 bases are TGTGCCAGCAGTTCCCCGGTCTTATTCGAGCAGTTCTTC.

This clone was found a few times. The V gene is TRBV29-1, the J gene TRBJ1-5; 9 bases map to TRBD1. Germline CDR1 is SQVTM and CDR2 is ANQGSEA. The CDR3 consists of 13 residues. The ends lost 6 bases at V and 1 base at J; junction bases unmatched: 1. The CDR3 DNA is TGCAGCGTACAGGGGGCCAGCAATCAGCCCCAGCATTTT. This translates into CSVQGASNQPQHF. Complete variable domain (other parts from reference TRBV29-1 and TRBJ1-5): SAVISQKPSRDICQRGTSLTIQCQVDSQVTMMFWYRQQPGQSLTLIATANQGSEATYESGFVIDKFPISRPNLTFSTLTVSNMSPEDSSIYLCSVQGASNQPQHFGDGTRLSIL.

The CDR3 is CASSPGIGGIGYTF. The CDR3 DNA sequence: TGTGCCAGCTCACCAGGTATAGGGGGCATTGGCTACACCTTC. The chain couples TRBV18 to TRBJ1-2; 7 bases align to TRBD1. Germline trimming cut 2 bases from V and 7 bases from J; bases unmatched to any gene: 7. Germline-derived CDR1 and CDR2 are KGHSH and LQKENI. This CDR3 has 14 amino acids. The entire variable domain, with the rest obtained from reference TRBV18 and TRBJ1-2, is as follows: NAGVMQNPRHLVRRRGQEARLRCSPMKGHSHVYWYRQLPEEGLKFMVYLQKENIIDESGMPKERFSAEFPKEGPSILRIQQVVRGDSAAYFCASSPGIGGIGYTFGSGTRLTVV.

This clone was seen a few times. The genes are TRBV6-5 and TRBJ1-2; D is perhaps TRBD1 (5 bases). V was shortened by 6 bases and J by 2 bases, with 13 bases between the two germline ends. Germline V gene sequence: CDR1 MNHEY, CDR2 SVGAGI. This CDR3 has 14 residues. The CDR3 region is CASRAGTLNYGYTF. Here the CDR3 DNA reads TGTGCCAGCAGAGCCGGGACCCTGAACTATGGCTACACCTTC.

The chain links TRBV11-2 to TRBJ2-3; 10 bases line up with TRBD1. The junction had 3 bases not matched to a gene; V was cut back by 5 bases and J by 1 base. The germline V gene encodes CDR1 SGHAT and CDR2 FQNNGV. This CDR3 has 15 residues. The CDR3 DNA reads TGTGCCAGCAGCCCGGGACAGGGGCGCACAGATACGCAGTATTTT. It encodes CASSPGQGRTDTQYF.

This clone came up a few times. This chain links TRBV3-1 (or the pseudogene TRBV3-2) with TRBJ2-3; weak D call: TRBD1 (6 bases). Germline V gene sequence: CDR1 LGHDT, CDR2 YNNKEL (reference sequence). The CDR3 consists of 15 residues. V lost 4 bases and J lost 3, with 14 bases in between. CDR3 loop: CASSRGQTITDTQYF. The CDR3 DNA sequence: TGTGCCAGCAGCCGAGGACAGACCATTACAGATACGCAGTATTTT.

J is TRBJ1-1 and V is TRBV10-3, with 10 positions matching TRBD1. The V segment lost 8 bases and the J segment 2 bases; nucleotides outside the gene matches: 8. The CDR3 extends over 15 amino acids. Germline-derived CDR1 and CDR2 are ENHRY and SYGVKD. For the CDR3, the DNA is TGTGCCATCGGGGACAGGGGCCTAAAAAACACTGAAGCTTTCTTT. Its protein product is CAIGDRGLKNTEAFF.

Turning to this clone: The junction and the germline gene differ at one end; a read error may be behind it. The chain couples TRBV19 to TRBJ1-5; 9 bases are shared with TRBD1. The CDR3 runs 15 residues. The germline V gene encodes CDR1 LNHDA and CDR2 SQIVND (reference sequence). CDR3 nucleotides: TGTGCCAGTAGTATTAAAACAGGGGGCAAGCAGCCCCAGCATTTT. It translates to CASSIKTGGKQPQHF.